The present TCR beta chain was sequenced within a study of blood T cell repertoires in COVID-19. The CDR3 length is 15 residues. V gave up 1 base and J gave up 4 bases; unmatched junction bases: 4. In germline, CDR1 is LNHDA, CDR2 SQIVND (reference sequence). In the study's own analysis: Reference gene primer amplification yielded estimated nucleated cell counts. The method was immunoSEQ multiplex PCR; TCRdb's version includes in-frame clones alone and lacks a portion of them. The V and J calls and clone size come from that table; D and trimming were worked out from the DNA. Among just under 250,000 clones listed, around 85% were seen once.

Sequenced input: peripheral blood. The receptor was derived from a woman aged 25 to 39 who had recovered from COVID-19. This chain links TRBV19 with TRBJ1-5; the match to TRBD1 covers 7 bases. CDR3 sequence reads: CASSIVGQENQPQHF. As DNA, the CDR3 is TGTGCCAGTAGTATAGTAGGACAGGAGAATCAGCCCCAGCATTTT.